This TCR beta chain was sequenced for a study of cytomegalovirus exposure and HLA in healthy donors. Whole-study context: The study's early data release held about 80 million unique TCRs from HLA-typed donors.

After removal of 6 bases from V and 2 bases from J, the junction contained 6 bases not matched to a gene. Germline CDR1 and CDR2: MDHEN and SYDVKM. CDR3 length: 15 amino acids. Regarding this clone: What it recognizes is unknown.

PCR used 60 Vbeta primers and 13 Jbeta primers. In the authors' methods: Later, tens of millions of unique TCR beta chains were counted in an analysis, and about 12 million of them were shared. Clones were read by immunoSEQ multiplex PCR, and TCRdb kept only the in-frame ones, dropping some. V and J calls and clone size are those listed in that table; D and trimming were worked out from the DNA. The profile shows over 140,000 clones, around four fifths of them singletons. Study-wide results and limits: A later analysis linked a missense DCLRE1C variant to TCR beta V- and J-gene trimming. Cytomegalovirus-associated TCR beta chains were listed, numbering over 150.

This TCR was recovered from a man between 25 and 39 years old in good health and CMV-seropositive. Sequences were obtained from PBMCs. V usage is TRBV28 and J usage is TRBJ1-2, with TRBD1 matching over 10 bases. In DNA form, the CDR3 reads TGTGCCAGCAGAGGGACAGGGGTGGGCAACTATGGCTACACCTTC. The encoded protein is CASRGTGVGNYGYTF.